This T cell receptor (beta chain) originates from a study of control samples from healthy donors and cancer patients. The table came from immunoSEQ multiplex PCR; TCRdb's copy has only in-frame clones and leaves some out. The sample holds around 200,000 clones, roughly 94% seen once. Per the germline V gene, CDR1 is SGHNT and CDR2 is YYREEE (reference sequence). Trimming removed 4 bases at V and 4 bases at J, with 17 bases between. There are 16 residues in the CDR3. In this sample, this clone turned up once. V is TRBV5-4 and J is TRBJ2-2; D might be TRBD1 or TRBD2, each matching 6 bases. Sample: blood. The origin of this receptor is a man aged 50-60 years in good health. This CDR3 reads CASSPPGALITGELFF. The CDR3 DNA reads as TGTGCCAGCAGCCCCCCGGGGGCGCTTATCACCGGGGAGCTGTTTTTT.